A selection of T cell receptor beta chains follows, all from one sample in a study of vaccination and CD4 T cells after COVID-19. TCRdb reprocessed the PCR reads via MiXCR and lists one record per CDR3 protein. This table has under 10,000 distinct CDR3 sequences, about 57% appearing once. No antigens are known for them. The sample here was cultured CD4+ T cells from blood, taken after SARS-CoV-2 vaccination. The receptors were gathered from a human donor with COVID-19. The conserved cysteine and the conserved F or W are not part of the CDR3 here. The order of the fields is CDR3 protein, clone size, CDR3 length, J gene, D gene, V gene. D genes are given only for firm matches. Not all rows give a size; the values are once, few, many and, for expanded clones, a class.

CDR3aa: ASSSTRGQRYNEQF
abundance: once
len: 14
j_gene: TRBJ2-1
d_gene: TRBD1
v_gene: TRBV7-6

CDR3aa: ASSPDRESQQY
abundance: few
len: 11
j_gene: TRBJ2-3
d_gene: TRBD1
v_gene: TRBV7-3

CDR3aa: ASTRTGGQNEQF
abundance: .
len: 12
j_gene: TRBJ2-1
d_gene: TRBD1
v_gene: TRBV6-1

CDR3aa: ASSLVSGGSYNEQF
abundance: .
len: 14
j_gene: TRBJ2-1
d_gene: TRBD2
v_gene: TRBV7-2

CDR3aa: ASSEQRDTQY
abundance: .
len: 10
j_gene: TRBJ2-3
d_gene: .
v_gene: TRBV6-2/TRBV6-3

CDR3aa: ASSPQDTQY
abundance: .
len: 9
j_gene: TRBJ2-3
d_gene: .
v_gene: TRBV18

CDR3aa: SARVALAGDNEQF
abundance: .
len: 13
j_gene: TRBJ2-1
d_gene: TRBD2
v_gene: TRBV20-1

CDR3aa: ASSKGGPMQETQY
abundance: .
len: 13
j_gene: TRBJ2-5
d_gene: .
v_gene: TRBV7-2

CDR3aa: AGSFSSGVGQPQH
abundance: .
len: 13
j_gene: TRBJ1-5
d_gene: .
v_gene: TRBV7-2

CDR3aa: SASRSGQGAYEQY
abundance: .
len: 13
j_gene: TRBJ2-7
d_gene: TRBD1
v_gene: TRBV20-1

CDR3aa: SASILSAGAAGPDTQY
abundance: .
len: 16
j_gene: TRBJ2-3
d_gene: TRBD2
v_gene: TRBV20-1

CDR3aa: SVPRPMEGYGYT
abundance: .
len: 12
j_gene: TRBJ1-2
d_gene: .
v_gene: TRBV20-1

CDR3aa: ASSPLDPNTQY
abundance: few
len: 11
j_gene: TRBJ2-3
d_gene: .
v_gene: TRBV4-1

CDR3aa: ASRPQLGGQETQY
abundance: .
len: 13
j_gene: TRBJ2-5
d_gene: .
v_gene: TRBV6-1

CDR3aa: ASKRGTLGTDTQY
abundance: .
len: 13
j_gene: TRBJ2-3
d_gene: .
v_gene: TRBV19

CDR3aa: ASSYGLGPLH
abundance: .
len: 10
j_gene: TRBJ1-6
d_gene: .
v_gene: TRBV6-2/TRBV6-3

CDR3aa: ASSLATAGEQF
abundance: .
len: 11
j_gene: TRBJ2-1
d_gene: .
v_gene: TRBV5-1

CDR3aa: ASSIGGLGTDTQY
abundance: .
len: 13
j_gene: TRBJ2-3
d_gene: TRBD1
v_gene: TRBV10-1

CDR3aa: ASSPQGGNTEAF
abundance: .
len: 12
j_gene: TRBJ1-1
d_gene: .
v_gene: TRBV4-3

CDR3aa: ASSFLGVSTDTQY
abundance: medium-sized
len: 13
j_gene: TRBJ2-3
d_gene: .
v_gene: TRBV7-2

CDR3aa: SAKRQGLNSPLH
abundance: few
len: 12
j_gene: TRBJ1-6
d_gene: TRBD1
v_gene: TRBV20-1

CDR3aa: SAREGSLGGTDTQY
abundance: few
len: 14
j_gene: TRBJ2-3
d_gene: .
v_gene: TRBV20-1

CDR3aa: ASSLDLTEAF
abundance: .
len: 10
j_gene: TRBJ1-1
d_gene: .
v_gene: TRBV12-3/TRBV12-4